The 8 T cell receptor beta chains below come from one sample, sequenced in a study of blood T cell repertoires in COVID-19. The method was immunoSEQ multiplex PCR; TCRdb's version includes in-frame clones alone and lacks a portion of them. This table holds approximately 300,000 clones, approximately 91% found once. Sequencing was carried out using PBMCs or T cells enriched from blood (not recorded which). The receptors were gathered from a woman between 25 and 40 years old who had been exposed to COVID-19.

The chain is built from TRBV5-6 and TRBJ1-3; maybe TRBD1 (5 bases). Germline V gene sequence: CDR1 SGHDT, CDR2 YYEEEE. The CDR3 is 15 amino acids. V lost 4 bases and J 2 bases, leaving 13 bases between the germline ends. The CDR3 nucleotides are TGTGCCAGCAGCCGAGCCTCAGGGACTGGAAACACCATATATTTT. Translating it yields CASSRASGTGNTIYF.

The gene calls are TRBV19 and TRBJ1-2; TRBD1 aligns across 9 bases. CDR1 and CDR2 from the germline V gene are LNHDA and SQIVND (reference sequence). The V and J ends lost 3 bases and 3 bases, in that order; junction bases with no gene match: 2. CDR3 size: 14 residues. The CDR3 DNA sequence: TGTGCCAGTAGTATGAGGACAGGGGACTATGGCTACACCTTC. Its protein product is CASSMRTGDYGYTF. Full variable domain (missing parts from reference TRBV19 and TRBJ1-2): DGGITQSPKYLFRKEGQNVTLSCEQNLNHDAMYWYRQDPGQGLRLIYYSQIVNDFQKGDIAEGYSVSREKKESFPLTVTSAQKNPTAFYLCASSMRTGDYGYTFGSGTRLTVV.

The chain combines TRBV29-1 with TRBJ1-2, with D perhaps TRBD1 (5 bases). The CDR3 is 13 amino acids. Germline CDR1 and CDR2: SQVTM and ANQGSEA. With 1 base removed from V and 0 bases from J, the gap between germline ends came to 6 bases. CDR3 sequence: CSVEGQTNYGYTF. For the CDR3, the DNA is TGCAGCGTTGAAGGACAGACTAACTATGGCTACACCTTC.

This clone has just a few counts. The V and J genes are TRBV6-2 or TRBV6-3 and TRBJ2-3; 9 bases map to TRBD2. In germline, CDR1 is MNHEY, CDR2 SVGEGT. The CDR3 is 15 amino acids. Germline trimming cut 6 bases from V and 0 bases from J; bases unmatched to any gene: 4. The CDR3 DNA is TGTGCCAGCAGCCGGACTAGCGATAGCACAGATACGCAGTATTTT. This translates into CASSRTSDSTDTQYF.

The genes are TRBV5-4 and TRBJ2-5; TRBD1 agrees at 7 bases. CDR3 length: 15 residues. J lost 0 bases, V lost 4 bases, and 6 bases had no gene match. The germline V gene has CDR1 SGHNT and CDR2 YYREEE (reference sequence). DNA of the CDR3: TGTGCCAGCAGCACCCGGACAGGCTACCAAGAGACCCAGTACTTC. It is translated as CASSTRTGYQETQYF.

The V call is TRBV6-6, the J call TRBJ2-7; D is perhaps TRBD1 (5 bases). The CDR3 is 15 residues long. Trimming took 6 bases from V and 2 from J, leaving 17 bases between them. Germline V gene data show CDR1 as MNHNY and CDR2 as SVGAGI (reference sequence). The CDR3 bases are TGTGCCAGCAGCTCTGGGGCCCCGAGCGCCTACGAGCAGTACTTC. Amino acids: CASSSGAPSAYEQYF.

The chain uses TRBV11-2 and TRBJ2-3; D call uncertain. CDR3 length: 15 amino acids. The V gene's germline CDR1 is SGHAT and CDR2 FQNNGV. Between the trimmed V and J ends, which lost 5 bases and 0 bases, there was a span of 12 bases. The CDR3 bases are TGTGCCAGCAGCCAGCAGGTCTTTAGCACAGATACGCAGTATTTT. This codes for CASSQQVFSTDTQYF.

The CDR3 nucleotides read TGTGCCAGCAGCTCTCACGTAGCCGGAAACACCATATATTTT. It specifies CASSSHVAGNTIYF. The chain is built from TRBV28 and TRBJ1-3; D is uncertain. CDR1 and CDR2 from the germline V gene are MDHEN and SYDVKM. The CDR3 loop spans 14 amino acids. The V end was cut by 6 bases, the J end by 4 bases, with 13 bases between.